Shown below are 23 T cell receptor beta chains from a single sample sequenced in a study of Graves' ophthalmopathy and Graves' hyperthyroidism. Researchers took RNA transcripts and amplified TCR beta CDR3 regions from them. The authors performed first-round RT-PCR with HTBI primers and then a second-round multiplex PCR. TCRdb analysed the multiplex PCR reads with MiXCR anew, one entry per CDR3 protein. Here the sample spans a few hundred thousand distinct CDR3 sequences, just under 40% being singletons. The sample consisted of peripheral blood or thyroid tissue (not recorded which). The receptors originated from an adult man with Graves' hyperthyroidism.

This clonotype has just a few counts. The rearrangement joins TRBV4-1 to TRBJ2-7; D remains ambiguous. Between the trimmed V and J ends, which lost 1 base and 1 base, there was a span of 11 bases. From germline, CDR1 is MGHRA and CDR2 YSYEKL. The length of the CDR3 is 15 residues. The CDR3 reads CASSQVLFGSYEQYF. The CDR3 bases are TGCGCCAGCAGCCAAGTTCTTTTTGGGTCCTACGAGCAGTACTTC.

This clonotype was counted between two and nine times. A read error is possible here, since a much larger clone lies one base away. The rearrangement uses TRBV2 and TRBJ1-5; no definite D call. The CDR3 contains 12 residues. The V gene lost 6 bases and the J gene lost 2 bases, with 5 bases spanning the gap. Germline V CDR1 and CDR2: SNHLY, FYNNEI. The CDR3 DNA follows: TGTGCCAGCAGGAATGGCAATCAGCCCCAGCATTTT. It specifies CASRNGNQPQHF.

The genes are TRBV10-3 and TRBJ2-7, with TRBD1 matching 9 bases. Germline V gene lookup returns CDR1 ENHRY and CDR2 SYGVKD. V lost 2 bases and J lost 7; bases outside the gene matches: 12. This CDR3 region has 16 residues. CDR3: CAISEVGTGLYNEQYF. CDR3 DNA: TGTGCCATCAGTGAGGTTGGGACAGGGCTGTACAATGAGCAGTACTTC.

V gene TRBV10-3 combines with J gene TRBJ2-7, with D maybe TRBD1 (6 bases). The CDR3 totals 14 residues. V was trimmed by 5 bases and J by 2 bases, leaving 13 bases between them. Germline lookup yields CDR1 ENHRY and CDR2 SYGVKD. CDR3: CAISPGHETYEQYF. Written as DNA, the CDR3 is TGTGCCATCAGTCCGGGACATGAAACCTACGAGCAGTACTTC.

This chain joins TRBV29-1 and TRBJ2-5, with a weak D call TRBD2 (5 bases). Per germline, CDR1 SQVTM and CDR2 ANQGSEA. V lost 8 bases and J 4 bases, leaving 20 bases between the germline ends. The CDR3 length is 14 residues. CDR3 DNA: TGCAGCCAAGACTCCAGCCTCGGAGGAGAGACCCAGTACTTC. Its protein is CSQDSSLGGETQYF.

This clonotype was recorded at least ten times. The rearrangement joins TRBV20-1 to TRBJ1-2; no definite D call. CDR1 is DFQATT and CDR2 is SNEGSKA in the germline V gene (reference sequence). With 3 bases removed from V and 5 bases from J, the gap between germline ends came to 10 bases. CDR3 length equals 12 residues. The CDR3 DNA reads TGCAGTGCTAGGGCCAACCTTTATGGCTACACCTTC. It codes for CSARANLYGYTF.

The V and J genes are TRBV7-6 and TRBJ1-6; a possible D gene is TRBD1 (5 bases). CDR3 length: 14 amino acids. The germline CDR1 and CDR2 sequences are SGHVS and FNYEAQ. V lost 5 bases to trimming and J lost 5 bases, with 10 bases between them. Written as DNA, the CDR3 is TGTGCCAGCAGCGGAGGGACTAATAATTCACCCCTCCACTTT. Translation: CASSGGTNNSPLHF.

Turning to this clonotype: A much larger clone sits a single nucleotide away, making a read error possible. The rearrangement joins TRBV12-3 or TRBV12-4 to TRBJ1-1; possible D gene TRBD1, 6 bases. Trimming shortened V by 8 bases and J by 4 bases, and 14 bases separated the two germline ends. The CDR3 extends over 13 amino acids. The CDR3 reads CASGQTGFTEAFF. In DNA, the CDR3 is TGTGCCAGCGGTCAAACAGGGTTCACTGAAGCTTTCTTT.

This clonotype was seen many times. The chain uses TRBV5-1 and TRBJ2-2; 8 bases align to TRBD1. V lost 4 bases and J lost 6; bases outside the gene matches: 2. CDR3 length equals 13 residues. Per the germline V gene, CDR1 is SGHRS and CDR2 is YFSETQ. This CDR3 reads CASSTDRAGELFF. The CDR3 DNA reads TGCGCCAGCAGCACGGACAGGGCCGGGGAGCTGTTTTTT.

The J gene is TRBJ1-5, the V gene TRBV15, with D tentatively TRBD1 (6 bases). The germline V and J ends were trimmed by 1 base and 0 bases, with 10 bases remaining between them. Germline CDR1 reads LNHNV; CDR2 reads YYDKDF (reference sequence). CDR3 length: 16 amino acids. CDR3: CATSRVNRASNQPQHF. The CDR3 region has the DNA TGTGCCACCAGCAGAGTCAACAGGGCTAGCAATCAGCCCCAGCATTTT.

The table lists this clonotype with many counts. The chain joins TRBV15 to TRBJ2-7; perhaps TRBD2 as D (5 bases). This CDR3 comprises 15 residues. With 0 bases removed from V and 2 bases from J, the gap between germline ends came to 11 bases. Germline V gene data show CDR1 as LNHNV and CDR2 as YYDKDF (reference sequence). The CDR3 DNA reads TGTGCCACCAGCAGAGAGACGGGGATCGCCTACGAGCAGTACTTC. Residues: CATSRETGIAYEQYF.

There are many counts of this clonotype. CDR3 region: CASIQGQGSYGYTF. The CDR3 coding sequence is TGTGCCAGCATCCAAGGACAGGGAAGCTATGGCTACACCTTC. V gene TRBV12-3 or TRBV12-4 combines with J gene TRBJ1-2, with 8 positions matching TRBD1. V was clipped by 7 bases and J by 4 bases; unmatched bases: 8. The CDR3 contains 14 residues.

The rearrangement links TRBV20-1 to TRBJ1-2; 9 nucleotides align to TRBD1. This CDR3 is built from 14 residues. V lost 6 bases to trimming and J lost 6 bases; unmatched junction nucleotides: 11. Germline V gives CDR1 DFQATT, CDR2 SNEGSKA (reference sequence). In DNA form, the CDR3 reads TGCAGTGCGAGACTGACAGGGGGTTGGGATGGCTACACCTTC. Translated, it gives CSARLTGGWDGYTF.

This clonotype appeared many times. The V call is TRBV29-1, the J call TRBJ2-7; 10 bases agree with TRBD1. The V segment lost 5 bases and the J segment 3 bases; nucleotides outside the gene matches: 4. CDR3 length: 13 amino acids. The germline CDR1 and CDR2 sequences are SQVTM and ANQGSEA. CDR3 in amino acids: CSVRTGGFYEQYF. Here the CDR3 DNA reads TGCAGCGTTCGGACAGGGGGTTTCTACGAGCAGTACTTC.

The chain joins TRBV7-9 to TRBJ2-1; 9 bases line up with TRBD1. The DNA end lines up better with TRBJ2-7; the J call may be wrong. This CDR3 spans 15 amino acids. Germline V gives CDR1 SEHNR, CDR2 FQNEAQ (reference sequence). DNA for the CDR3: TGTGCCAGCAGCTTAGGGACAGGGGTCTACAATGAGCAGTACTTC. It specifies CASSLGTGVYNEQYF.

To note about this clonotype: A much larger clone differs from this one at a single base, so this may be a read error. The rearrangement joins TRBV25-1 to TRBJ2-7; D possibly corresponds to TRBD1 (6 bases). The CDR3 has 17 amino acids. The germline gives CDR1 MGHDK, CDR2 SYGVNS. As DNA, the CDR3 is TGTGCCAGCAGTGATGTGGGGACGATCAGGGGTTCCTTCGAGCAGTACTTC. Encoded protein: CASSDVGTIRGSFEQYF.

As to this clonotype: A read error may account for a junction end that differs from germline. The rearrangement links TRBV5-1 to TRBJ2-7; D perhaps matches TRBD1 (5 bases). The CDR3 contains 12 residues. The V gene's germline CDR1 is SGHRS and CDR2 YFSETQ. Written as DNA, the CDR3 is TGTGCCAGCAGCGTCAGGGAAGCTGAGCAGTACTTC. Its translation is CASSVREAEQYF. The full variable domain, in which reference TRBV5-1 and TRBJ2-7 provide the parts outside the CDR3, is KAGVTQTPRYLIKTRGQQVTLSCSPISGHRSVSWYQQTPGQGLQFLFEYFSETQRNKGNFPGRFSGRQFSNSRSEMNVSTLELGDSALYLCASSVREAEQYFGPGTRLTVT.

Many counts were recorded for this clonotype. V is TRBV10-3 and J is TRBJ2-5, with D perhaps TRBD1 or TRBD2 (5 bases each). Germline V gene sequence: CDR1 ENHRY, CDR2 SYGVKD. The germline V and J ends were trimmed by 7 bases and 2 bases, with 20 bases remaining between them. The CDR3 runs 16 residues. The CDR3 region has the DNA TGTGCCATCACCCCATTCGGGGCTACATCTCAAGAGACCCAGTACTTC. Its translation: CAITPFGATSQETQYF.

This clonotype was seen ten or more times. The CDR3 DNA sequence: TGTGCCATCAGTGACCCCTGGGGACAGGGGGGCACTGAAGCTTTCTTT. Encoded protein: CAISDPWGQGGTEAFF. This sequence joins TRBV10-3 and TRBJ1-1; 11 nucleotides line up with TRBD1. Germline V gene data show CDR1 as ENHRY and CDR2 as SYGVKD. The ends lost 3 bases at V and 4 bases at J; junction bases unmatched: 7. The CDR3 runs to 16 residues.

The chain carries TRBV19 and TRBJ1-4; 11 bases are shared with TRBD1. Germline trimming cut 10 bases from V and 5 bases from J; bases unmatched to any gene: 3. The CDR3 is made up of 13 amino acids. Germline CDR1 LNHDA, CDR2 SQIVND (reference sequence). CDR3 protein: CATRTGGNEKLFF. CDR3 DNA sequence: TGTGCCACGAGGACAGGGGGCAATGAAAAACTGTTTTTT.

This chain links TRBV7-9 with TRBJ2-2; the match to TRBD2 covers 14 bases. The CDR3 contains 19 residues. Unmatched junction bases numbered 9, after V lost 6 bases and J lost 0 bases. Germline loops: CDR1 SEHNR, CDR2 FQNEAQ (reference sequence). DNA of the CDR3: TGTGCCAGCAGTCTACGGGGGACTAGCGGGAGAGCGAACACCGGGGAGCTGTTTTTT. Encoded protein: CASSLRGTSGRANTGELFF.

This clonotype was counted many times. The rearrangement uses TRBV2 and TRBJ2-2; TRBD1 agrees at 10 bases. Germline trimming cut 8 bases from V and 4 bases from J; bases unmatched to any gene: 4. This CDR3 has 14 residues. Germline CDR1 and CDR2: SNHLY and FYNNEI. The CDR3 DNA is TGTGCCAGCTCGGGACAGGGGTTCACCGGGGAGCTGTTTTTT. Residues: CASSGQGFTGELFF.

This clonotype was counted ten times or more. This chain uses TRBV9 with TRBJ2-7; 10 nucleotides align to TRBD1. CDR3 length: 15 residues. The germline V gene has CDR1 SGDLS and CDR2 YYNGEE. Trimming at V came to 0 bases and at J to 7 bases, leaving 7 bases not matched to a gene. The CDR3 here is CASSVEGTGVREQYF. The CDR3 bases are TGTGCCAGCAGCGTAGAGGGGACAGGGGTGCGTGAGCAGTACTTC.